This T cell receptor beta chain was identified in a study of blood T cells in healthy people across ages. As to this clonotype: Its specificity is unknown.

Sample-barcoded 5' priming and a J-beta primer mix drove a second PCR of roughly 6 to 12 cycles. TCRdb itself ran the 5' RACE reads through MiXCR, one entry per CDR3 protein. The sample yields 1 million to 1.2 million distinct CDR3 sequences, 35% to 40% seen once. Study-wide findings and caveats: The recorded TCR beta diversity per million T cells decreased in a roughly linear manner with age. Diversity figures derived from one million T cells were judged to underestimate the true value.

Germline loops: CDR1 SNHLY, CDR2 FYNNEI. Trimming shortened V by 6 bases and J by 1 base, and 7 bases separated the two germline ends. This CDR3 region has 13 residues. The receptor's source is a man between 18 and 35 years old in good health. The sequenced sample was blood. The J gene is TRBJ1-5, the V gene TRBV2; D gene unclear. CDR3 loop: CASRPSSNQPQHF. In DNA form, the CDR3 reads TGTGCCAGCAGACCCTCGAGCAATCAGCCCCAGCATTTT.